A selection of T cell receptor beta chains follows, all from one sample in a study of Graves' ophthalmopathy and Graves' hyperthyroidism. TCRdb re-called the multiplex PCR reads with MiXCR, one entry per CDR3 protein. Of around 1.1 million distinct CDR3 sequences detected, approximately 35% appear once; the ten largest clones hold around 10%. Sequenced sample: peripheral blood or thyroid tissue (not recorded which). The receptors here all came from an adult man with Graves' hyperthyroidism. CDR3s include the opening cysteine and the closing phenylalanine or tryptophan. D genes are given only for firm matches. Not every row has a clone size; where given, it reads once, few, many or a size class.

TGTGCCAGCAGTGAAGTATGGGGATCCACTAGCACAGATACGCAGTATTTT | CASSEVWGSTSTDTQYF | . | TRBJ2-3 | TRBV25-1 | .
TGTGCCAGCAGCTTCCGGGACAGGAACACCGGGGAGCTGTTTTTT | CASSFRDRNTGELFF | many | TRBJ2-2 | TRBV7-8 | TRBD1
TGTGCCAGCAGCGACAGACTAGCGGGGGGCCCTAGGAGTGTGACCCAGTACTTC | CASSDRLAGGPRSVTQYF | . | TRBJ2-5 | TRBV11-2 | TRBD2
TGTGCCAGCAGCTTAAGGGAATTTGCCTATAATTCACCCCTCCACTTT | CASSLREFAYNSPLHF | many | TRBJ1-6 | TRBV7-8 | .
TGTGCCAGCATCCCTGGGAGTAGCGGGGAGCTGTTTTTT | CASIPGSSGELFF | . | TRBJ2-2 | TRBV12-3/TRBV12-4 | .
TGTGCCAGCAGAATAGCGGGAGTTTGGGACACCGGGGAGCTGTTTTTT | CASRIAGVWDTGELFF | few | TRBJ2-2 | TRBV25-1 | TRBD2
TGTGCCAGCTCGGACCAAGACTCTGGAAACACCATATATTTT | CASSDQDSGNTIYF | few | TRBJ1-3 | TRBV6-6 | .
TGTGCCAGCAGACATAGACTAGCGGACAACCAAGAGACCCAGTACTTC | CASRHRLADNQETQYF | . | TRBJ2-5 | TRBV3-1 | TRBD2
TGTGCCAGCAGCCCAGGACAGCCTTCTACGAGACCCCACGAGCAGTACTTC | CASSPGQPSTRPHEQYF | many | TRBJ2-7 | TRBV7-8 | .
TGCAGTGCTAGAGTAACGACAGGGGGGGAAGCTTTCTTT | CSARVTTGGEAFF | many | TRBJ1-1 | TRBV20-1 | TRBD1
TGTGCCAGCAGTTCGAAGGACAGGCCCGGCTCACCCCTCCACTTT | CASSSKDRPGSPLHF | many | TRBJ1-6 | TRBV6-6 | TRBD1
TGCAGCGTTGAGGGAATCGGGAGGGGGGCTTTCTTT | CSVEGIGRGAFF | many | TRBJ1-1 | TRBV29-1 | .
TGTGCCACACAGGGTGGCGGCACTGAAGCTTTCTTT | CATQGGGTEAFF | many | TRBJ1-1 | TRBV19 | .
TGTGCCTGGAGCGATATAGTGGAAGGCGGGGAGCTGTTTTTT | CAWSDIVEGGELFF | . | TRBJ2-2 | TRBV30 | .
TGTGCCAGCAGTTTTTCTAGCGGGGGGGACGAGCAGTACTTC | CASSFSSGGDEQYF | . | TRBJ2-7 | TRBV12-3/TRBV12-4 | TRBD2
TGTGCCAGCAGCGGAGGTCCCGGGACTAGCGGCTACGAGCAGTACTTC | CASSGGPGTSGYEQYF | . | TRBJ2-7 | TRBV9 | TRBD2
TGTGCCAGCAGCCCCCCCTTGGCCGGGGAGTCTGGGGCCAACGTCCTGACTTTC | CASSPPLAGESGANVLTF | many | TRBJ2-6 | TRBV7-6 | .
TGTGCCGCGGGAGGTCGGGCCTACGAGCAGTACTTC | CAAGGRAYEQYF | many | TRBJ2-7 | TRBV10-3 | TRBD2
TGCAGTGCTAGAGATCAGGGACAGGTATACGAGCAGTACTTC | CSARDQGQVYEQYF | many | TRBJ2-7 | TRBV20-1 | TRBD1
TGTGCCACCAGTGGCCATACAGACACCGGGGAGCTGTTTTTT | CATSGHTDTGELFF | many | TRBJ2-2 | TRBV24-1 | .
TGTGCCAGCAGCCCGACTAGCCGGCGGGGCTACACCTTC | CASSPTSRRGYTF | . | TRBJ1-2 | TRBV11-2 | .
TGCAGCGTTTCTCAGGGGGGCGCTTATGGCTACACCTTC | CSVSQGGAYGYTF | many | TRBJ1-2 | TRBV29-1 | TRBD1
TGTGCCAGCAGTTACTCCAATTTATTTGATCCCCAGCATTTT | CASSYSNLFDPQHF | . | TRBJ1-5 | TRBV6-2/TRBV6-3 | .
TGTGCCAGCAGCCAATACCTAGCGGGAGCCGGAGAGACCCAGTACTTC | CASSQYLAGAGETQYF | few | TRBJ2-5 | TRBV4-2 | TRBD2
TGTGCCAGCAGTGAAGCGCTTCTGGGGGACAGGCCAGGAGCCCAGTACTTC | CASSEALLGDRPGAQYF | many | TRBJ2-5 | TRBV2 | TRBD1
TGTGCCAGTAGTATAGATGTGGAGGGGAACACTGAAGCTTTCTTT | CASSIDVEGNTEAFF | many | TRBJ1-1 | TRBV19 | .
TGTGCCAGCGGCCACTTGCGAGAGACCCAGTACTTC | CASGHLRETQYF | many | TRBJ2-5 | TRBV2 | .
TGTGCCAGCATCATGGACAGGGGCACTGAAGCTTTCTTT | CASIMDRGTEAFF | few | TRBJ1-1 | TRBV6-5 | TRBD1
TGCGCCAGCAGCCAGGGAGTCGGGAGCGGGAGCAGGGAGCTGTTTTTT | CASSQGVGSGSRELFF | few | TRBJ2-2 | TRBV4-1 | TRBD2
TGCGCCAGCAGCCAAGACACAGGGGTTTGGAGCAATCAGCCCCAGCATTTT | CASSQDTGVWSNQPQHF | few | TRBJ1-5 | TRBV4-1 | TRBD1
TGTGCCGGCAGTTTATCGGACAGTACTAACTATGGCTACACCTTC | CAGSLSDSTNYGYTF | once | TRBJ1-2 | TRBV12-3/TRBV12-4 | .
TGTGCCAGCAGCTTAGCCACTAGCGGGACAAGCGAGCAGTACTTC | CASSLATSGTSEQYF | many | TRBJ2-7 | TRBV7-2 | TRBD2
TGCAGCGTCGCCGGGACAGGGATAAGTTTGGGCTACGAGCAGTACTTC | CSVAGTGISLGYEQYF | many | TRBJ2-7 | TRBV29-1 | TRBD1
TGTGCCAGCAGCTTAATTTCGGCAGGGGCCAACTATGGCTACACCTTC | CASSLISAGANYGYTF | . | TRBJ1-2 | TRBV7-2 | .
TGTTCCAGCAGCTTATGTCGACTAGCGGGGGGGGTACAAGAGACCCAGTACTTC | CSSSLCRLAGGVQETQYF | . | TRBJ2-5 | TRBV7-6 | TRBD2
TGTGCCAGCAGCCAGAACAACAGGGACCTTGAAAAACTGTTTTTT | CASSQNNRDLEKLFF | . | TRBJ1-4 | TRBV5-6 | .
TGTGCCAGTAGTCTTTACCCGAGCCTTGGACAGACAGCCTCCTACGAGCAGTACTTC | CASSLYPSLGQTASYEQYF | . | TRBJ2-7 | TRBV19 | .
TGTGCCAGCAGTTACCCTCCGGGACAGGGTTGGGATGGCTACACCTTC | CASSYPPGQGWDGYTF | few | TRBJ1-2 | TRBV6-6 | TRBD1
TGTGCCAGCAGCCAAGTGAGCGGGACCCGAATGAGGGAGCTGTTTTTT | CASSQVSGTRMRELFF | many | TRBJ2-2 | TRBV14 | TRBD2
TGTGCCAGTAGTTTGGCTAGCGGGGGGGCATATAAAGAGACCCAGTACTTC | CASSLASGGAYKETQYF | . | TRBJ2-5 | TRBV19 | TRBD2
TGTGCCACCAGCAGACGGGACCCAGCCGATCAGCCCCAGCATTTT | CATSRRDPADQPQHF | many | TRBJ1-5 | TRBV15 | .
TGTGCCAGCAGCCACCAGGCGCCGGGCACCGGGGAGCTGTTTTTT | CASSHQAPGTGELFF | few | TRBJ2-2 | TRBV13 | .
TGTGCCAGCAGCCGCGGGGGGCTCGGCTATGGCTACACCTTC | CASSRGGLGYGYTF | many | TRBJ1-2 | TRBV11-2 | .
TGTGCCAGCAGCCAAGACTTGATTGGCAGAAGTCACCAAGAGACCCAGTACTTC | CASSQDLIGRSHQETQYF | . | TRBJ2-5 | TRBV3-1 | .
TGTGCCACCAACCCCCGGGACTTCTACACCGGGGAGCTGTTTTTT | CATNPRDFYTGELFF | few | TRBJ2-2 | TRBV19 | .
TGTGCCAGCAGCAGGACCGGGACAGGGGTTTGGTTCTATGGCTACACCTTC | CASSRTGTGVWFYGYTF | few | TRBJ1-2 | TRBV5-6 | TRBD1
TGTGCCAGCAGCCAGGCGGGAGCCTCCACAGATACGCAGTATTTT | CASSQAGASTDTQYF | few | TRBJ2-3 | TRBV7-9 | TRBD2
TGTGCCAGTAGTATGTTTGCAGCCCCAGCGCCCCAAGAGACCCAGTACTTC | CASSMFAAPAPQETQYF | few | TRBJ2-5 | TRBV19 | .
TGTGCCAGTAGTATGGGCAGCGATGGCAATCAGCCCCAGCATTTT | CASSMGSDGNQPQHF | . | TRBJ1-5 | TRBV19 | .
TGTGCCATCAGTGAAACGGGCGGGAATCAGGGGCAGCCCCAGCATTTT | CAISETGGNQGQPQHF | once | TRBJ1-5 | TRBV10-3 | .
TGTGCCAGCATCGTTAATCCAGGGACTACAGAGACCCAGCATTTT | CASIVNPGTTETQHF | . | TRBJ1-5 | TRBV7-6 | .
TGTGCCAGCAGCCGAATACAGGGAGGAGATTCACCCCTCCACTTT | CASSRIQGGDSPLHF | . | TRBJ1-6 | TRBV14 | .